These 10 T cell receptor beta chains were all obtained from the same sample, sequenced in a study of cytomegalovirus exposure and HLA in healthy donors. Vbeta (60) and Jbeta (13) primers were used in the PCR. Assay: immunoSEQ multiplex PCR; the TCRdb copy retains only in-frame clones and omits some. This sample has some 130,000 clones; approximately 80% occur once, and the top ten carry 2% to 2.5%. The material sequenced was PBMCs. Source of these receptors: a man aged 30 to 45 in good health and CMV-seronegative.

The rearrangement links TRBV2 to TRBJ2-3; D may be TRBD2 (6 bases). V lost 6 bases and J lost 1, with 11 bases in between. Looked up from germline, CDR1 is SNHLY and CDR2 is FYNNEI. The CDR3 is made up of 14 amino acids. The CDR3 DNA follows: TGTGCCAGCAGATCGGGACTCCGCACAGATACGCAGTATTTT. It specifies CASRSGLRTDTQYF. Drawing the rest from reference TRBV2 and TRBJ2-3, the complete variable domain is EPEVTQTPSHQVTQMGQEVILRCVPISNHLYFYWYRQILGQKVEFLVSFYNNEISEKSEIFDDQFSVERPDGSNFTLKIRSTKLEDSAMYFCASRSGLRTDTQYFGPGTRLTVL.

This clone occurred once. This chain uses TRBV7-2 with TRBJ2-1; possible D gene TRBD1, 7 bases. The CDR3 is made up of 13 amino acids. Germline V gene sequence: CDR1 SGHTA, CDR2 FQGNSA. V was cut by 4 bases and J by 8 bases, with 12 bases left in between. CDR3 protein: CASSSDREDEQFF. The CDR3 nucleotides are TGTGCCAGCAGCTCCGACAGGGAGGATGAGCAGTTCTTC.

The gene calls are TRBV28 and TRBJ1-4, with a tentative D call TRBD1 (6 bases). V shed 5 bases and J shed 2 bases, with 12 bases lying between them. The germline gives CDR1 MDHEN, CDR2 SYDVKM. The CDR3 consists of 15 residues. DNA of the CDR3: TGTGCCAGCAGTCCGGCCCAGGGGACTAATGAAAAACTGTTTTTT. Its translation is CASSPAQGTNEKLFF.

V gene TRBV5-4 combines with J gene TRBJ2-3; 14 bases are a match to TRBD2. CDR1 and CDR2 from the germline V gene are SGHNT and YYREEE (reference sequence). The CDR3 length is 17 residues. Trimming at V came to 2 bases and at J to 4 bases, leaving 6 bases not matched to a gene. The CDR3 region has the DNA TGTGCCAGCAGCTTAGGGACTAGCGGGAGAGGATCAGATACGCAGTATTTT. Its protein product is CASSLGTSGRGSDTQYF.

The chain couples TRBV4-1 to TRBJ2-5, with D possibly matching TRBD2 (5 bases). Germline CDR1 MGHRA, CDR2 YSYEKL. CDR3 size: 19 residues. The V and J ends lost 0 bases and 4 bases respectively, with 24 bases between them. The CDR3 reads CASSQEATRALGRVETQYF. Here the CDR3 DNA reads TGCGCCAGCAGCCAAGAAGCCACCAGAGCCCTCGGGCGGGTAGAGACCCAGTACTTC.

The chain joins TRBV30 to TRBJ2-2; TRBD1 might be the D (7 bases). V was clipped by 3 bases and J by 5 bases, with 13 bases between them. Germline V gene sequence: CDR1 GTSNPN, CDR2 SVGIG (reference sequence). The CDR3 is made up of 14 amino acids. CDR3 coding DNA: TGTGCCTGGAGAGTCCAGGGGGGTACCGGGGAGCTGTTTTTT. The encoded protein is CAWRVQGGTGELFF.

The chain combines TRBV6-1 with TRBJ2-7; a possible D gene is TRBD1 (5 bases). Germline assignment: CDR1 MNHNS and CDR2 SASEGT. The CDR3 runs to 13 residues. Deletions cut 5 bases from V and 2 bases from J, with 10 bases between. The CDR3 coding sequence is TGTGCCAGCAGTTCCCGACAGCCCTACGAGCAGTACTTC. It translates to CASSSRQPYEQYF.

The chain employs TRBV6-1 and TRBJ2-5, with D perhaps matching TRBD2 (5 bases). Germline V lookup: CDR1 MNHNS, CDR2 SASEGT. The CDR3 runs 13 residues. CDR3 region: CVTETQGGGTQYF. The CDR3 bases are TGTGTCACGGAAACGCAAGGTGGAGGGACCCAGTACTTC.

The rearrangement joins TRBV5-1 to TRBJ2-2, with TRBD2 matching over 10 bases. There are 15 residues in the CDR3. Germline loops: CDR1 SGHRS, CDR2 YFSETQ. Trimming cost V 4 bases and J 5 bases; bases outside gene matches: 5. The CDR3 DNA is TGCGCCAGCAGCCCTAGCGGGAGCATGACCGGGGAGCTGTTTTTT. Residues: CASSPSGSMTGELFF.

This clone occurred once. Different DNA sequences within this sample yield the same CDR3. The V call is TRBV29-1, the J call TRBJ1-5; 8 bases agree with TRBD1. The V segment lost 4 bases and the J segment 6 bases; nucleotides outside the gene matches: 5. The CDR3 loop spans 13 amino acids. Germline-derived CDR1 and CDR2 are SQVTM and ANQGSEA. DNA for the CDR3: TGCAGCGTTGGAGGGACAGGAGGTCAGCCCCAGCATTTT. It specifies CSVGGTGGQPQHF.